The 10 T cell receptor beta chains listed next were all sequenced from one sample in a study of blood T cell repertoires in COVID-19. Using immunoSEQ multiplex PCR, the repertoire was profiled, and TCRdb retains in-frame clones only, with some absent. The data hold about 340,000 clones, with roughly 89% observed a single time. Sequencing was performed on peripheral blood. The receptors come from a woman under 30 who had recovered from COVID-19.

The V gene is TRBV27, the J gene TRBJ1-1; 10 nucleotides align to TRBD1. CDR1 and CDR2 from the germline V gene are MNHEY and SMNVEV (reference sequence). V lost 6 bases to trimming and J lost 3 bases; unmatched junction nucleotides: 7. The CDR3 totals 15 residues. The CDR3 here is CASRLMGQGYTEAFF. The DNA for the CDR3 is TGTGCCAGCAGGTTAATGGGACAGGGGTACACTGAAGCTTTCTTT.

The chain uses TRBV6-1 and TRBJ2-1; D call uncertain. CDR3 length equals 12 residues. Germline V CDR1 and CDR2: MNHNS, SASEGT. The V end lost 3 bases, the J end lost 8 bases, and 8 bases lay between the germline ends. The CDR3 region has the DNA TGTGCCAGCAGTGACATCAGGCATGAGCAGTTCTTC. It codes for CASSDIRHEQFF.

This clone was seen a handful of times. CDR3 nucleotides: TGTGCCAGCTCACCCGGACAGGGGCATTCACCCCTCCACTTT. This codes for CASSPGQGHSPLHF. This chain joins TRBV18 and TRBJ1-6; 9 nucleotides align to TRBD1. CDR1 KGHSH and CDR2 LQKENI come from the germline V gene. The CDR3 extends over 14 amino acids. After removal of 3 bases from V and 8 bases from J, the junction contained 2 bases not matched to a gene.

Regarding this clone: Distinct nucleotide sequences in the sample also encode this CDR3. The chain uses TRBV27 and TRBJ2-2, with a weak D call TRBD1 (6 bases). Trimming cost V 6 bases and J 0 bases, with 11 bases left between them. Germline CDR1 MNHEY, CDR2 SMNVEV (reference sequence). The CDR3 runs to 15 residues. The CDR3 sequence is CASSPGTTNTGELFF. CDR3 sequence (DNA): TGTGCCAGCAGCCCCGGGACAACGAACACCGGGGAGCTGTTTTTT.

CDR3 nucleotides: TGTGCCAGCAGCTTGGGGGGAGTTTCTGGAGATACGCAGTATTTT. This codes for CASSLGGVSGDTQYF. The V and J genes are TRBV5-4 and TRBJ2-3; D might be TRBD2 (5 bases). CDR1 SGHNT and CDR2 YYREEE come from the germline V gene (reference sequence). This CDR3 has 15 amino acids. V lost 0 bases, J lost 5 bases, and 13 bases lay in between.

The chain's CDR3 is CASSLGGLNTEAFF. In DNA form, the CDR3 reads TGTGCCAGCAGCTTAGGGGGCCTGAACACTGAAGCTTTCTTT. This rearrangement joins TRBV7-9 to TRBJ1-1; weak D call: TRBD1 (5 bases). Germline CDR1 SEHNR, CDR2 FQNEAQ (reference sequence). The V gene lost 1 base and the J gene lost 0 bases, with 6 bases spanning the gap. This CDR3 has 14 amino acids.

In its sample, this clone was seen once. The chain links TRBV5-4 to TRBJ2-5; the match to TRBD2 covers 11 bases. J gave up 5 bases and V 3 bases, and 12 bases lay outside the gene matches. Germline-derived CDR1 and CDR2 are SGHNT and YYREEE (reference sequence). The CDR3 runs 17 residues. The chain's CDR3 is CASSSIVGLAGRETQYF. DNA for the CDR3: TGTGCCAGCAGCTCAATTGTCGGACTAGCGGGCAGGGAGACCCAGTACTTC.

The CDR3 DNA follows: TGTGCCACCAGTGATAGCCGGAGCAGTGAAAAACTGTTTTTT. It codes for CATSDSRSSEKLFF. V usage is TRBV24-1 and J usage is TRBJ1-4; D is uncertain. The CDR3 contains 14 residues. V shed 3 bases and J shed 7 bases, with 11 bases lying between them. Germline V CDR1 and CDR2: KGHDR, SFDVKD.

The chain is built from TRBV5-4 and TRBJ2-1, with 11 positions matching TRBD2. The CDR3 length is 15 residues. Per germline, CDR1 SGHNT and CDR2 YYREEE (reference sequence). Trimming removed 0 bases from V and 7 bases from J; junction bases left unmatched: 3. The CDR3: CASSLASGGKNEQFF. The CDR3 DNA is TGTGCCAGCAGCTTGGCTAGCGGGGGGAAAAATGAGCAGTTCTTC.

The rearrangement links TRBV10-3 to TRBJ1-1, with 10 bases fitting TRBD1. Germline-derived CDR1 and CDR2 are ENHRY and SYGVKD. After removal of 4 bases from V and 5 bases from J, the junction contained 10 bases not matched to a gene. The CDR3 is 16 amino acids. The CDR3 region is CAISGSGGQGLTEAFF. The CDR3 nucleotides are TGTGCCATCAGTGGATCCGGGGGACAGGGGCTAACTGAAGCTTTCTTT.